This T cell receptor (beta chain) was captured in a study of blood T cell repertoires in COVID-19. Study details: T cells, B-cell-depleted T cells, or PBMCs provided the cDNA or gDNA that served as material.

The CDR3 runs to 14 residues. The V end lost 3 bases, the J end lost 2 bases, and 12 bases lay between the germline ends. Germline CDR1 and CDR2: SGHNT and YYREEE (reference sequence). In the original workflow: Estimated nucleated cell counts came from reference gene primer amplification. Assay used: immunoSEQ multiplex PCR; TCRdb lists only in-frame clones, some missing. V, J and clone size are those of that table, while D and trimming were read from the DNA. The sample lists around 140,000 clones; roughly four fifths were seen once. The chain is built from TRBV5-4 and TRBJ2-7, with TRBD1 as a possible D gene (5 bases). This clonotype was sampled from a human donor in a cohort sampled during active COVID-19. The sequenced material came from peripheral blood. The CDR3 coding sequence is TGTGCCAGCAGCTGGGGCGGTGGGACCTACGAGCAGTACTTC. Encoded protein: CASSWGGGTYEQYF.